This T cell receptor beta chain comes out of a study of metastatic and nonmetastatic thyroid tumors. Whole-study results and caveats: According to reports, the diversity of TCR beta was significantly higher in malignant thyroid tumors than in benign nodules, and this held in both blood and tumor samples.

This clone has at least ten counts. The antigen remains undetermined. Before thyroid surgery, none of the patients had received any treatment. In the source study's methods: Researchers built a distant-metastasis classifier for papillary thyroid cancer that drew on CDR3 differences across clinicopathological groups. TCRdb re-clonotyped the PCR reads through MiXCR. These V and J calls are TCRdb output, not the study's own analysis. This table has 30,000 to 40,000 clones, 25% to 30% appearing once. The sample taken for sequencing was blood. This TCR was sampled from a female donor with papillary thyroid cancer or a benign thyroid nodule (not recorded which). Some clones in this sample may be carry-over from other donors' samples.

CDR3 region: CASRREKLFF. The DNA of the CDR3 is TGTGCCAGCAGACGGGAAAAACTGTTTTTT. The chain employs TRBV2 and TRBJ1-4; no firm D call. The length of the CDR3 is 10 residues. The germline V gene encodes CDR1 SNHLY and CDR2 FYNNEI. V was trimmed by 6 bases and J by 8 bases, leaving 4 bases between them.